The next 11 T cell receptor beta chains were all read from a single sample in a study of blood T cell repertoires in COVID-19. Sequencing used immunoSEQ multiplex PCR; TCRdb keeps in-frame clones, though not all of them. The sample lists roughly 150,000 clones, 83% occurring once. The sequenced sample consisted of peripheral blood. Receptors originate from a woman of 80 years or more with acute or convalescent COVID-19.

The V and J genes are TRBV9 and TRBJ2-1; 8 nucleotides line up with TRBD2. Unmatched junction bases numbered 16, after V lost 5 bases and J lost 9 bases. This CDR3 is 16 amino acids long. CDR1 and CDR2 from the germline V gene are SGDLS and YYNGEE. CDR3 amino acids: CASSNLAGVHSGEQFF. The CDR3 DNA reads as TGTGCCAGCAGTAACCTAGCGGGCGTTCATTCCGGTGAGCAGTTCTTC.

This chain joins TRBV3-1 (or the pseudogene TRBV3-2) and TRBJ2-5, with 11 bases identical to TRBD2. Trimming at V came to 0 bases and at J to 5 bases, leaving 8 bases not matched to a gene. Germline-derived CDR1 and CDR2 are LGHDT and YNNKEL (reference sequence). The CDR3 runs to 17 residues. CDR3 region: CASSQEGRLAGLETQYF. CDR3 in DNA: TGTGCCAGCAGCCAAGAAGGACGACTAGCGGGGCTCGAGACCCAGTACTTC.

This clone was detected only once. The chain combines TRBV2 with TRBJ2-7; possible D gene TRBD2, 6 bases. Germline V lookup: CDR1 SNHLY, CDR2 FYNNEI. V shed 8 bases and J shed 1 base, with 9 bases lying between them. The CDR3 loop spans 12 amino acids. CDR3 in amino acids: CASGRESYEQYF. The CDR3 DNA reads TGTGCCAGCGGGCGGGAATCCTACGAGCAGTACTTC.

The chain is built from TRBV30 and TRBJ2-5; D is ambiguous. Trimming took 5 bases from V and 11 from J, leaving 18 bases between them. CDR3 length equals 12 residues. Per germline, CDR1 GTSNPN and CDR2 SVGIG (reference sequence). As DNA, the CDR3 is TGTGCCTGGGCTGGTCGGCCTTTGGAGCAGTACTTC. Protein product: CAWAGRPLEQYF.

This clone showed up just once. This chain uses TRBV27 with TRBJ2-3, with 9 bases fitting TRBD1. This CDR3 is built from 16 residues. Trimming took 6 bases from V and 2 from J; bases not matched to a gene: 9. CDR1 and CDR2 from the germline V gene are MNHEY and SMNVEV (reference sequence). The CDR3 DNA sequence: TGTGCCAGCAGAATCCGGGGACAGGGCCTCACAGATACGCAGTATTTT. Its protein product is CASRIRGQGLTDTQYF.

This clone was seen a single time. The junction does not match germline at one end; this may be a read error. The chain carries TRBV3-1 (or the pseudogene TRBV3-2) and TRBJ1-3; possible D gene TRBD1, 6 bases. From germline, CDR1 is LGHDT and CDR2 YNNKEL (reference sequence). The CDR3 extends over 21 amino acids. CDR3 sequence (DNA): TGTGCCAGCAGACAAGATTTCGAAGGGGGGGTTTTCCCAAGCTCTGGAAACACCATATATTTT. Encoded protein: CASRQDFEGGVFPSSGNTIYF.

The J gene is TRBJ2-3, the V gene TRBV7-2; tentatively, D is TRBD2 (6 bases). The length of the CDR3 is 15 residues. V was pared by 1 base and J by 0 bases, with 8 bases between. Germline V gives CDR1 SGHTA, CDR2 FQGNSA. The CDR3 sequence: CASSLGSGSTDTQYF. Written as DNA, the CDR3 is TGTGCCAGCAGCTTAGGTAGCGGAAGCACAGATACGCAGTATTTT. The whole variable domain, filled in from reference TRBV7-2 and TRBJ2-3, reads GAGVSQSPSNKVTEKGKDVELRCDPISGHTALYWYRQSLGQGLEFLIYFQGNSAPDKSGLPSDRFSAERTGGSVSTLTIQRTQQEDSAVYLCASSLGSGSTDTQYFGPGTRLTVL.

The chain employs TRBV3-1 (or the pseudogene TRBV3-2) and TRBJ2-5; 11 nucleotides agree with TRBD2. V trimming: 7 bases; J trimming: 5 bases; junction bases outside the gene matches: 15. Germline values: CDR1 LGHDT, CDR2 YNNKEL (reference sequence). The CDR3 totals 17 residues. As DNA, the CDR3 is TGTGCCAGCACCCCCGGACTAGCGGGCTCCCAGTGGGAGACCCAGTACTTC. It yields the protein CASTPGLAGSQWETQYF.

The V call is TRBV7-9, the J call TRBJ1-5, with D tentatively TRBD1 (6 bases). CDR1 and CDR2 (germline): SEHNR, FQNEAQ (reference sequence). The V gene lost 3 bases and the J gene lost 6 bases, with 12 bases spanning the gap. The CDR3 loop spans 14 amino acids. This chain's CDR3 is CASSFGQIGQPQHF. CDR3 DNA sequence: TGTGCCAGCAGCTTTGGACAGATTGGTCAGCCCCAGCATTTT.

The V gene is TRBV28, the J gene TRBJ2-7, with 9 bases fitting TRBD1. CDR1 and CDR2 from the germline V gene are MDHEN and SYDVKM. The CDR3 totals 14 residues. Germline trimming cut 6 bases from V and 8 bases from J; bases unmatched to any gene: 11. The CDR3 DNA sequence: TGTGCCAGCAGGTCTCCGGGACAGGGACATAAGCAGTACTTC. Its protein product is CASRSPGQGHKQYF.

The chain combines TRBV30 with TRBJ2-5; TRBD2 is a possible D gene (5 bases). Trimming pared 7 bases from V and 4 bases from J, leaving 13 bases between. Germline V gene lookup returns CDR1 GTSNPN and CDR2 SVGIG (reference sequence). The CDR3 length is 12 residues. Here the CDR3 reads CASGPAGETQYF. As DNA, the CDR3 is TGTGCCTCGGGCCCTGCGGGAGAGACCCAGTACTTC.